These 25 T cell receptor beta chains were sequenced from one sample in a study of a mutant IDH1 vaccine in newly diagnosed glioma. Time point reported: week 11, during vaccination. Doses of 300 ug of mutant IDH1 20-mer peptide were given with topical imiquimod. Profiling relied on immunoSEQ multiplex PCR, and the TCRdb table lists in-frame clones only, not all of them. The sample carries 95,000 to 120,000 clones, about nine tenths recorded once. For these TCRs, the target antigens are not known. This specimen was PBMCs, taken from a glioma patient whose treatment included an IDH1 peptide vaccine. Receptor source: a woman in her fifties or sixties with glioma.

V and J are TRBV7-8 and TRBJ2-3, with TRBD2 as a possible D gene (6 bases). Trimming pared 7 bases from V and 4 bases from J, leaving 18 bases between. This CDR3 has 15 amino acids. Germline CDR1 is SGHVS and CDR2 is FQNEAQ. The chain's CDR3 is CASTSPREKADTQYF. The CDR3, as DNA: TGTGCCAGCACCTCCCCCCGGGAGAAGGCAGATACGCAGTATTTT.

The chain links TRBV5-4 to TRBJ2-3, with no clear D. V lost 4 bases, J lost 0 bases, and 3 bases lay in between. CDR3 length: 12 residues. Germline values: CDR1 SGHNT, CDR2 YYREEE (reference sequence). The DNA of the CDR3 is TGTGCCAGCAGCGCCAGCACAGATACGCAGTATTTT. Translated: CASSASTDTQYF. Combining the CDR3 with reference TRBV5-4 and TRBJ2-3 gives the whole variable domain ETGVTQSPTHLIKTRGQQVTLRCSSQSGHNTVSWYQQALGQGPQFIFQYYREEENGRGNFPPRFSGLQFPNYSSELNVNALELDDSALYLCASSASTDTQYFGPGTRLTVL.

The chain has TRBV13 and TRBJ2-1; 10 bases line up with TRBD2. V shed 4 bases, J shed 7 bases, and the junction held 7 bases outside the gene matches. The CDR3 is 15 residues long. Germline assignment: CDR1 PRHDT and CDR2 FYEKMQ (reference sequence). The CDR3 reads CASSYEREGRNEQFF. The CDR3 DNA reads TGTGCCAGCAGCTATGAGCGGGAGGGCCGAAATGAGCAGTTCTTC.

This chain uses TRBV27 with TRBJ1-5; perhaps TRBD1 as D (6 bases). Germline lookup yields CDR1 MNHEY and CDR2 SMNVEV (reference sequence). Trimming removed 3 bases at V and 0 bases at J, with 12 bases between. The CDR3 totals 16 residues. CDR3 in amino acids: CASSFSAGVSNQPQHF. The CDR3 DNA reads TGTGCCAGCAGTTTTTCGGCAGGGGTTAGCAATCAGCCCCAGCATTTT.

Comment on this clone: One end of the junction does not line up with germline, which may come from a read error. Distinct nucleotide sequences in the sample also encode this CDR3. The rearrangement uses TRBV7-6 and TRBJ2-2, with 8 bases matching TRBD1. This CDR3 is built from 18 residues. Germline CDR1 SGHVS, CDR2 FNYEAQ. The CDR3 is CASSLLHGQGGIGGELFF. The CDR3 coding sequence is TGCGCCAGCAGCTTACTACATGGACAGGGTGGAATCGGCGGGGAGCTGTTTTTT.

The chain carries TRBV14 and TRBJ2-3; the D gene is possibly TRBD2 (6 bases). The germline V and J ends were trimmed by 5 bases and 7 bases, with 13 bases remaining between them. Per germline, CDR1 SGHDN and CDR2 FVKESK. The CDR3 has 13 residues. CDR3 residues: CASSLRGWNTQYF. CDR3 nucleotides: TGTGCCAGCAGCTTACGGGGGTGGAATACGCAGTATTTT.

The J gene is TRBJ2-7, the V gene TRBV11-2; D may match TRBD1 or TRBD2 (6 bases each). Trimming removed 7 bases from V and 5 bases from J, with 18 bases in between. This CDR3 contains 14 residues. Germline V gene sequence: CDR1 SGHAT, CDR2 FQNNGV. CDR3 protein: CASTPLTGRNEQYF. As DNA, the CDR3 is TGTGCCAGCACACCACTTACAGGGAGGAACGAGCAGTACTTC.

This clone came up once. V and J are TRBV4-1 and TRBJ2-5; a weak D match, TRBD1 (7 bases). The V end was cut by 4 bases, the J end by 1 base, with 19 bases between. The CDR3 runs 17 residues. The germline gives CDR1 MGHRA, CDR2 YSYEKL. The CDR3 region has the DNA TGCGCCAGCAGCCTTCAAGGGCAGGGGGGCGCCCAAGAGACCCAGTACTTC. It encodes CASSLQGQGGAQETQYF.

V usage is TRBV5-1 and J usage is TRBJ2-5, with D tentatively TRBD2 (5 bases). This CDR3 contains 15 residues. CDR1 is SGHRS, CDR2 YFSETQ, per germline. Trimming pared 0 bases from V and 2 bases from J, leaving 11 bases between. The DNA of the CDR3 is TGCGCCAGCAGCTTGGGTGGGTGGACTCAAGAGACCCAGTACTTC. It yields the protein CASSLGGWTQETQYF.

The CDR3 DNA follows: TGCGCCAGCAGCACCTCGCCACAGGGGGTCGACGAGCAGTACTTC. Translating it yields CASSTSPQGVDEQYF. V gene TRBV4-1 combines with J gene TRBJ2-7, with 8 nucleotides matching TRBD1. V lost 5 bases to trimming and J lost 5 bases; unmatched junction nucleotides: 11. CDR1 MGHRA and CDR2 YSYEKL come from the germline V gene. This CDR3 contains 15 residues.

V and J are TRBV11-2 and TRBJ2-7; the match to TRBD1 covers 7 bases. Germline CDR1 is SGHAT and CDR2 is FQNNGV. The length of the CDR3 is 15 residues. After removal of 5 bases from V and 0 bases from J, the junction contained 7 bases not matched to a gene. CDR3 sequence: CASSPGTVTSYEQYF. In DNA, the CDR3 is TGTGCCAGCAGCCCCGGGACAGTCACCTCCTACGAGCAGTACTTC. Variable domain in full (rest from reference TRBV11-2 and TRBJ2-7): EAGVAQSPRYKIIEKRQSVAFWCNPISGHATLYWYQQILGQGPKLLIQFQNNGVVDDSQLPKDRFSAERLKGVDSTLKIQPAKLEDSAVYLCASSPGTVTSYEQYFGPGTRLTVT.

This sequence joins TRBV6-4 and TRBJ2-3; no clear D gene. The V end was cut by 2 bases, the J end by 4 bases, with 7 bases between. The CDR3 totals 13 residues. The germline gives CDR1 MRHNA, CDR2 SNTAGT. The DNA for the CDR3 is TGTGCCAGCAGTGACAGGGTGGCAGATACGCAGTATTTT. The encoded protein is CASSDRVADTQYF.

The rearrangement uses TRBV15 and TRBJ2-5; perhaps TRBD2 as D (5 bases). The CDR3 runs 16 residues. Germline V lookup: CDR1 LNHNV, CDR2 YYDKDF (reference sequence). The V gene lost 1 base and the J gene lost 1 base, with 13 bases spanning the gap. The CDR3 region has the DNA TGTGCCACCAGCAGAGGCCAAGCGGAACTCCAAGAGACCCAGTACTTC. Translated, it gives CATSRGQAELQETQYF.

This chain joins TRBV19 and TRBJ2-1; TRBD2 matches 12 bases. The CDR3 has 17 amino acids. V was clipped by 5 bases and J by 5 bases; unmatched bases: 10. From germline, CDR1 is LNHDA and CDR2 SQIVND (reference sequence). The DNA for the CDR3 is TGTGCCAGTAGTCGGTCTAGCGGGAGGGCGGGGAACAATGAGCAGTTCTTC. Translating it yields CASSRSSGRAGNNEQFF. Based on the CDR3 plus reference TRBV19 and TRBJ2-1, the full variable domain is DGGITQSPKYLFRKEGQNVTLSCEQNLNHDAMYWYRQDPGQGLRLIYYSQIVNDFQKGDIAEGYSVSREKKESFPLTVTSAQKNPTAFYLCASSRSSGRAGNNEQFFGPGTRLTVL.

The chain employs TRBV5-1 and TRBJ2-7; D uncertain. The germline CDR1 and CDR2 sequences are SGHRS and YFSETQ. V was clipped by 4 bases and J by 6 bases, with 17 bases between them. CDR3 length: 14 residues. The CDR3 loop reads CASSLRPGSTEQYF. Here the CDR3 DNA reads TGCGCCAGCAGCCTGAGGCCAGGATCAACCGAGCAGTACTTC.

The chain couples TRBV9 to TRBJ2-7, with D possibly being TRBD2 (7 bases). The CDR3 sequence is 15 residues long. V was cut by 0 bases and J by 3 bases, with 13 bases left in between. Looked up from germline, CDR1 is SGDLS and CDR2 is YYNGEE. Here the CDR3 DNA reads TGTGCCAGCAGCGTAGGGGGGGGCCCCTACTACGAGCAGTACTTC. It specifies CASSVGGGPYYEQYF.

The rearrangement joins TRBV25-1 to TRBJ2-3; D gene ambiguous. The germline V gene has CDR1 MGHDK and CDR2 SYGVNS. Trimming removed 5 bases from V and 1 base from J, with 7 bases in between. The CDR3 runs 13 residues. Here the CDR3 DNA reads TGTGCCAGCAGTATAACAGGCACAGATACGCAGTATTTT. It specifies CASSITGTDTQYF. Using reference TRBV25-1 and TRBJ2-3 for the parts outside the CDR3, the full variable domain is EADIYQTPRYLVIGTGKKITLECSQTMGHDKMYWYQQDPGMELHLIHYSYGVNSTEKGDLSSESTVSRIRTEHFPLTLESARPSHTSQYLCASSITGTDTQYFGPGTRLTVL.

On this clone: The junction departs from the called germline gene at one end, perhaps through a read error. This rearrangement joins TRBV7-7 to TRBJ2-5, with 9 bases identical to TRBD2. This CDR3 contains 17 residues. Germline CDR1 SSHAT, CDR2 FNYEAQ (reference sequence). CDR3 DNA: TGTGCTAGCAGCAAGAGGGCGGCGGGAGGGCCTAAAGAGACCCAGTACTTC. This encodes CASSKRAAGGPKETQYF.

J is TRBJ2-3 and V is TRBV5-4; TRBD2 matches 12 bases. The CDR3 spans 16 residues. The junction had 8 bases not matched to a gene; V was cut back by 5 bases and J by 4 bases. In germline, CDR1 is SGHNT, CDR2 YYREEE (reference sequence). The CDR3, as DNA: TGTGCCAGCAGACAAGGACTAGCGGGAAGGTCAGATACGCAGTATTTT. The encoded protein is CASRQGLAGRSDTQYF. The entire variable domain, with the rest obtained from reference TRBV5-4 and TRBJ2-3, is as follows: ETGVTQSPTHLIKTRGQQVTLRCSSQSGHNTVSWYQQALGQGPQFIFQYYREEENGRGNFPPRFSGLQFPNYSSELNVNALELDDSALYLCASRQGLAGRSDTQYFGPGTRLTVL.

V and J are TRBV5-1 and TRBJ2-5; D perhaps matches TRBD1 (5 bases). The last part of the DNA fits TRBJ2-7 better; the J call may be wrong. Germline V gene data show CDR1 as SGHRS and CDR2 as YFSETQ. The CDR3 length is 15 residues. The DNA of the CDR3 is TGCGCCAGCAGCTTGGGTGATCCTTGGGGCCACGAGCAGTACTTC. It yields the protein CASSLGDPWGHEQYF.

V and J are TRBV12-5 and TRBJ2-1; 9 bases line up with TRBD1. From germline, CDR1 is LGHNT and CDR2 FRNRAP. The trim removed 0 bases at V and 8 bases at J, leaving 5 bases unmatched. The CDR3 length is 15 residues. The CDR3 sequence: CASGLVTGGKDEQFF. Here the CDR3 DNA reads TGTGCTAGTGGTTTGGTCACAGGGGGCAAGGATGAGCAGTTCTTC.

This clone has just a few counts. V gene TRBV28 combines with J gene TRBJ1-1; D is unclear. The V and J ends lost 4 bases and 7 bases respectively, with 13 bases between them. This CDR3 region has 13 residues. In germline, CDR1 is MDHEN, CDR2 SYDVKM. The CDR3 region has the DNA TGTGCCAGCAGTTGGGCCGCCAGAGGTGAAGCTTTCTTT. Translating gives CASSWAARGEAFF.

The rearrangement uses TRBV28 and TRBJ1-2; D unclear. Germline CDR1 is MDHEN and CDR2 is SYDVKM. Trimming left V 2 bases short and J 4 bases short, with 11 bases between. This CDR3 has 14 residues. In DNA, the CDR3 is TGTGCCAGCAGTTTAGGGGTCAGCCTCTATGGCTACACCTTC. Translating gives CASSLGVSLYGYTF.

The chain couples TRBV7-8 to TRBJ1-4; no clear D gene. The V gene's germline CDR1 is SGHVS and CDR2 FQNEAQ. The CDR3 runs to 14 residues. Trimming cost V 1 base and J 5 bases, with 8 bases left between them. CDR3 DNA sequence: TGTGCCAGCAGCTTAGGCTCCGGGAATGAAAAACTGTTTTTT. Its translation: CASSLGSGNEKLFF. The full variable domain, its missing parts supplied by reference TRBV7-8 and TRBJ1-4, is GAGVSQSPRYKVAKRGQDVALRCDPISGHVSLFWYQQALGQGPEFLTYFQNEAQLDKSGLPSDRFFAERPEGSVSTLKIQRTQQEDSAVYLCASSLGSGNEKLFFGSGTQLSVL.

CDR3 bases: TGTGCCAGCAGCCAAGATGAGGGGCTTCTGGCCAAAAACATTCAGTACTTC. This codes for CASSQDEGLLAKNIQYF. This rearrangement joins TRBV4-2 to TRBJ2-4, with D tentatively TRBD1 or TRBD2 (5 bases each). The V and J ends lost 0 bases and 1 base respectively, with 13 bases between them. The germline V gene encodes CDR1 LGHNA and CDR2 YNFKEQ. The CDR3 is made up of 17 amino acids.